The 4 T cell receptor beta chains below were found in one sample sequenced in a study of blood T cell repertoires in COVID-19. Sequencing was performed with immunoSEQ multiplex PCR; in TCRdb, only in-frame clones are kept and a portion is missing. The data contain 200,000 to 250,000 clones, about 90% of them singletons. Sequenced: PBMCs or T cells enriched from blood (not recorded which). Receptors originate from a woman younger than 35 who had recovered from COVID-19.

The chain links TRBV5-5 to TRBJ2-7, with TRBD1 matching over 7 bases. J was trimmed by 3 bases and V by 4 bases; bases with no gene match: 4. The CDR3 length is 13 residues. Germline CDR1 reads SGHKS; CDR2 reads YYEKEE (reference sequence). DNA for the CDR3: TGTGCCAGCAGCCCCGACAGGGTCTACGAGCAGTACTTC. As protein: CASSPDRVYEQYF.

This chain uses TRBV25-1 with TRBJ1-1; D not certain. CDR1 and CDR2 from the germline V gene are MGHDK and SYGVNS. CDR3 length equals 13 residues. Trimming took off 3 bases at V and 0 bases at J, with 5 bases between the two ends. The CDR3 spells CASSDQVNTEAFF. For the CDR3, the DNA is TGTGCCAGCAGTGATCAGGTGAACACTGAAGCTTTCTTT.

The CDR3 sequence is CASSPSREFTYEQYF. The CDR3 DNA reads as TGTGCCAGCTCACCCTCCAGGGAATTCACCTACGAGCAGTACTTC. The V call is TRBV18, the J call TRBJ2-7; the D gene is possibly TRBD1 (5 bases). Germline V gives CDR1 KGHSH, CDR2 LQKENI. This CDR3 spans 15 amino acids. Trimming pared 3 bases from V and 2 bases from J, leaving 14 bases between. The full variable domain, in which reference TRBV18 and TRBJ2-7 provide the parts outside the CDR3, is NAGVMQNPRHLVRRRGQEARLRCSPMKGHSHVYWYRQLPEEGLKFMVYLQKENIIDESGMPKERFSAEFPKEGPSILRIQQVVRGDSAAYFCASSPSREFTYEQYFGPGTRLTVT.

The genes are TRBV9 and TRBJ2-3; TRBD2 is a possible D gene (5 bases). The CDR3 sequence is 13 residues long. CDR1 is SGDLS and CDR2 is YYNGEE in the germline V gene. The V end lost 3 bases, the J end lost 2 bases, and 7 bases lay between the germline ends. CDR3 sequence (DNA): TGTGCCAGCAGCGCTAGCAACACAGATACGCAGTATTTT. It encodes CASSASNTDTQYF.